The rows below give T cell receptor beta chains drawn from one sample of a study of CD8 T cells in Susac syndrome. TCRdb used MiXCR to reprocess the immunoSEQ multiplex PCR reads, holding one entry per CDR3 protein. The sample records 180,000 or so distinct CDR3 sequences, about 95% being singletons. Material: CD4+ T cells from PBMCs. Source of these receptors: a human donor in good health. Both conserved end residues are part of each CDR3. The order of the fields is CDR3 protein, J gene, V gene.

CASSLGLTMNTEAFF TRBJ1-1 TRBV27
CSAGRRNTEAFF TRBJ1-1 TRBV29-1
CASSQDWARGETQYF TRBJ2-5 TRBV7-9
CASSLSTAVGTEAFF TRBJ1-1 TRBV27
CATSGEGRETQYF TRBJ2-5 TRBV24-1
CASSQEVGTDTQYF TRBJ2-3 TRBV4-2
CASSYSRSRAAEAFF TRBJ1-1 TRBV27
CSVEGGDPRADTQYF TRBJ2-3 TRBV29-1
CSARVAPGYGYTF TRBJ1-2 TRBV20-1
CATSDLRDDVNEQFF TRBJ2-1 TRBV24-1
CASKPGPRTDTQYF TRBJ2-3 TRBV28
CASSPGTRLGEQYF TRBJ2-7 TRBV3-1
CATSRDEGYGYTF TRBJ1-2 TRBV15
CASSPPGGGELFF TRBJ2-2 TRBV18
CASSGASGRAGANVLTF TRBJ2-6 TRBV7-9
CASSLDGSLNTGELFF TRBJ2-2 TRBV12-3/TRBV12-4
CASKQGVGTQYF TRBJ2-3 TRBV2
CASRTPSTDTQYF TRBJ2-3 TRBV28
CASSDRQGNTEAFF TRBJ1-1 TRBV27
CASSLAEYQPQHF TRBJ1-5 TRBV7-9
CASSRELSNYGYTF TRBJ1-2 TRBV4-3
CATSRDIGETQYF TRBJ2-5 TRBV15
CAVGGQLGGANVLTF TRBJ2-6 TRBV30
CASSYGQGDIQYF TRBJ2-4 TRBV6-2/TRBV6-3
CASSTGEDQPQHF TRBJ1-5 TRBV12-3/TRBV12-4
CASSPRAGGTNTGELFF TRBJ2-2 TRBV3-1
CASSPGTSGRVEQFF TRBJ2-1 TRBV5-1
CASSQGLAGDVDTQYF TRBJ2-3 TRBV4-3
CASSFRLAEIMYQETQYF TRBJ2-5 TRBV6-1
CSVERTPRFEQFF TRBJ2-1 TRBV29-1
CASSSGQGRLETQYF TRBJ2-5 TRBV18
CAWSSGGDGYTF TRBJ1-2 TRBV30
CASSPVATGATDTQYF TRBJ2-3 TRBV18
CSVASGGAGGTYEQYF TRBJ2-7 TRBV29-1
CSAPGTGILAKNIQYF TRBJ2-4 TRBV20-1
CASSNQGLAFF TRBJ1-1 TRBV3-1
CASSLMNTEAFF TRBJ1-1 TRBV28
CASSYGGFLYEQYF TRBJ2-7 TRBV6-2/TRBV6-3
CATSRRLAASYNEQFF TRBJ2-1 TRBV15
CSVRGQYIAEAFF TRBJ1-1 TRBV29-1
CASSPERKGTQYF TRBJ2-3 TRBV12-3/TRBV12-4
CSAPGLAVEYEQYF TRBJ2-7 TRBV20-1
CSARRGKRDLHTQYF TRBJ2-3 TRBV20-1
CASSQDSPHNEQFF TRBJ2-1 TRBV3-1
CASSLGGGGFQPQHF TRBJ1-5 TRBV7-2
CASSLEMDRNTEAFF TRBJ1-1 TRBV5-1
CSALEVNEETQYF TRBJ2-5 TRBV20-1
CASSLGSVNTEAFF TRBJ1-1 TRBV12-3/TRBV12-4
CASSQDAGAWNEQFF TRBJ2-1 TRBV3-1
CASSSLGGTEAFF TRBJ1-1 TRBV5-1
CASKRGRETEAFF TRBJ1-1 TRBV6-5
CASSLTWNSNQPQHF TRBJ1-5 TRBV27
CASSTGTRYETQYF TRBJ2-5 TRBV21-1